A selection of T cell receptor beta chains follows, all from one sample in a study of cytomegalovirus exposure and HLA in healthy donors. Profiled with immunoSEQ multiplex PCR; TCRdb holds only in-frame clones, not every one. This sample has 210,000 or so clones, with less than 80% found just once. The sample comprised PBMCs. The receptor source for this set is a girl aged 2-9 years in good health and CMV-seronegative. CDR3s include the opening cysteine and the closing phenylalanine or tryptophan. A D gene is named only where the DNA matches it firmly. Size values are once, few and many counts, or a class for expanded clones, and some rows have none.

j_call	d_call	v_call	clone_size	cdr3_aa	cdr3_nt
TRBJ2-7	NA	TRBV9	NA	CASSRGGNYYEQYF	TGTGCCAGCAGCCGTGGAGGGAACTACTACGAGCAGTACTTC
TRBJ2-7	NA	TRBV7-9	NA	CASSGAPDRISYEQYF	TGTGCCAGCAGCGGCGCGCCCGACAGGATTTCCTACGAGCAGTACTTC
TRBJ2-1	NA	TRBV6-1	NA	CASSGYNPNEQFF	TGTGCCAGCAGTGGCTATAACCCAAATGAGCAGTTCTTC
TRBJ1-2	NA	TRBV5-4	NA	CASSLDRTVYGYTF	TGTGCCAGCAGCTTGGACAGGACGGTCTATGGCTACACCTTC
TRBJ1-1	TRBD1	TRBV7-9	once	CASSPQTGDRGNEAFF	TGTGCCAGCAGCCCCCAAACGGGCGACAGGGGGAATGAAGCTTTCTTT
TRBJ2-2	NA	TRBV4-1	NA	CASSLLDRLATNTGELFF	TGCGCCAGCAGCCTGTTAGACCGGTTAGCGACAAACACCGGGGAGCTGTTTTTT
TRBJ2-2	NA	TRBV10-3	NA	CAIAPYNGGGELFF	TGTGCCATCGCCCCCTATAACGGGGGCGGGGAGCTGTTTTTT
TRBJ1-5	NA	TRBV19	NA	CASSIRGIGGESRPQHF	TGTGCCAGTAGTATTAGGGGAATAGGCGGGGAGTCAAGGCCCCAGCATTTT
TRBJ1-5	TRBD1	TRBV9	NA	CASSVGQGGNQPQHF	TGTGCCAGCAGCGTGGGACAGGGGGGAAATCAGCCCCAGCATTTT
TRBJ2-1	NA	TRBV5-1	once	CASSWTAPAYNEQFF	TGCGCCAGCAGCTGGACAGCCCCAGCTTACAATGAGCAGTTCTTC
TRBJ1-1	NA	TRBV7-2	NA	CASSLVQGNYKAFF	TGTGCCAGCAGCTTGGTACAGGGAAATTACAAAGCTTTCTTT
TRBJ2-1	TRBD2	TRBV5-1	NA	CASKISGSSYNEQFF	TGCGCCAGCAAGATTAGCGGGAGCTCCTACAATGAGCAGTTCTTC
TRBJ2-2	NA	TRBV6-1	NA	CASIQGTGELFF	TGTGCCAGCATACAGGGAACCGGGGAGCTGTTTTTT
TRBJ2-1	NA	TRBV9	NA	CASSVDTDLRFF	TGTGCCAGCAGCGTAGATACGGACTTACGGTTCTTC
TRBJ1-3	NA	TRBV9	once	CASSVGAQGLLSGNTIYF	TGTGCCAGCAGCGTAGGGGCACAGGGATTGCTCTCTGGAAACACCATATATTTT
TRBJ2-1	TRBD2	TRBV18	NA	CASSYSGGALEQFF	TGTGCCAGCTCTTATAGCGGGGGGGCGCTTGAGCAGTTCTTC
TRBJ2-1	NA	TRBV4-1	NA	CASSQIDRTYNEQFF	TGCGCCAGCAGCCAAATAGACAGGACTTACAATGAGCAGTTCTTC
TRBJ2-5	TRBD2	TRBV6-6	once	CASSPAGGETQYF	TGTGCCAGCAGTCCAGCGGGAGGAGAGACCCAGTACTTC
TRBJ2-7	NA	TRBV7-2	NA	CASSLDRRYEQYF	TGTGCCAGCAGCTTAGACCGGAGGTACGAGCAGTACTTC
TRBJ2-7	TRBD1	TRBV19	few	CASSRQGDYEQYF	TGTGCCAGTAGTAGACAGGGGGACTACGAGCAGTACTTC
TRBJ2-1	TRBD2	TRBV9	NA	CASSPPSGGYNEQFF	TGTGCCAGCAGCCCTCCTAGCGGGGGGTACAATGAGCAGTTCTTC
TRBJ1-1	NA	TRBV5-6	few	CASSYRVSGTEAFF	TGTGCCAGCAGCTACAGGGTCTCTGGGACTGAAGCTTTCTTT
TRBJ2-7	NA	TRBV1	few	CTSSQAMTGIATEQYF	TGCACCAGCAGCCAAGCAATGACAGGGATCGCTACCGAGCAGTACTTC
TRBJ1-3	NA	TRBV5-1	NA	CASSLGQTFHSGNTIYF	TGCGCCAGCAGCTTGGGGCAGACTTTCCACTCTGGAAACACCATATATTTT
TRBJ1-2	NA	TRBV5-1	NA	CASSSDGNYGYTF	TGCGCCAGCAGCTCCGACGGGAACTATGGCTACACCTTC
TRBJ1-5	NA	TRBV7-9	NA	CASSSQGLKEPQHF	TGTGCCAGCAGCTCCCAGGGACTCAAGGAGCCCCAGCATTTT
TRBJ1-2	TRBD1	TRBV2	NA	CAGLDRLYGYTF	TGTGCCGGGTTGGACAGGCTCTATGGCTACACCTTC
TRBJ2-7	NA	TRBV27	NA	CASSSQEVQGPHYEQYF	TGTGCCAGCAGTTCCCAAGAAGTCCAGGGGCCACACTACGAGCAGTACTTC
TRBJ2-1	TRBD1	TRBV6-1	NA	CASRGQGAGDEQFF	TGTGCCAGCAGAGGACAGGGGGCCGGGGATGAGCAGTTCTTC
TRBJ2-3	TRBD2	TRBV2	NA	CASSESGRFTDTQYF	TGTGCCAGCAGTGAGAGCGGGAGATTCACAGATACGCAGTATTTT
TRBJ2-5	TRBD2	TRBV10-3	few	CAISGGLKETQYF	TGTGCCATCAGTGGGGGACTAAAAGAGACCCAGTACTTC
TRBJ2-1	NA	TRBV27	NA	CASSPSASYEQFF	TGTGCCAGCAGTCCCAGCGCCTCCTATGAGCAGTTCTTC
TRBJ2-7	TRBD1	TRBV25-1	NA	CASSEGQGFNEQYF	TGTGCCAGCAGTGAGGGACAGGGGTTCAACGAGCAGTACTTC
TRBJ2-3	NA	TRBV6-5	once	CASSYSHPANMQYF	TGTGCCAGCAGTTACTCGCATCCCGCGAATATGCAGTATTTT
TRBJ1-2	NA	TRBV5-4	NA	CASSLEGINGYTF	TGTGCCAGCAGCTTAGAGGGTATTAATGGCTACACCTTC
TRBJ1-4	NA	TRBV11-3	NA	CASSHERGSPVFF	TGTGCCAGCAGCCACGAGCGGGGATCCCCGGTGTTTTTT
TRBJ2-5	NA	TRBV20-1	NA	CSARVRETQYF	TGCAGTGCTAGAGTCAGAGAGACCCAGTACTTC
TRBJ2-5	TRBD2	TRBV11-2	NA	CASSLERGSQETQYF	TGTGCCAGCAGCTTAGAGCGGGGGAGCCAAGAGACCCAGTACTTC
TRBJ2-6	NA	TRBV1	NA	CTRWRGSGANVLTF	TGCACCAGGTGGCGAGGTAGTGGGGCCAACGTCCTGACTTTC
TRBJ1-2	NA	TRBV6-5	NA	CASRPGRTAGYTF	TGTGCCAGCAGACCGGGGCGGACAGCTGGCTACACCTTC
TRBJ2-1	NA	TRBV5-1	NA	CASSLGVRGYGRYNEQFF	TGCGCCAGCAGCTTGGGAGTACGGGGATACGGCAGATACAATGAGCAGTTCTTC
TRBJ1-1	NA	TRBV5-4	few	CASSQGLRAPSNTEAFF	TGTGCCAGCAGCCAAGGACTTCGGGCCCCCTCGAACACTGAAGCTTTCTTT
TRBJ2-3	NA	TRBV4-1	few	CASSQVPGSHTDTQYF	TGCGCCAGCAGCCAAGTTCCAGGTTCCCACACAGATACGCAGTATTTT
TRBJ1-1	TRBD1	TRBV4-2	NA	CASSQDGQGNTEAFF	TGTGCCAGCAGCCAAGATGGACAGGGAAACACTGAAGCTTTCTTT
TRBJ2-7	TRBD1	TRBV5-1	NA	CASNRQGSYEQYF	TGCGCCAGCAACCGACAGGGGTCCTACGAGCAGTACTTC
TRBJ2-1	NA	TRBV9	NA	CASSPQWTFSDNEQFF	TGTGCCAGCAGCCCCCAGTGGACTTTTTCAGACAATGAGCAGTTCTTC
TRBJ2-7	TRBD2	TRBV18	NA	CASSPSGTYYEQYF	TGTGCCAGCTCACCAAGCGGGACCTACTACGAGCAGTACTTC
TRBJ2-5	TRBD1	TRBV5-1	NA	CASSLWTGETQYF	TGCGCCAGCAGCTTATGGACAGGGGAGACCCAGTACTTC